This entry features one TCR beta chain sequence. The antigen remains unidentified. The data belong to a study of cytomegalovirus exposure and HLA in healthy donors. Findings and caveats of the study: Association of approximately 16,000 TCR beta sequences with HLA alleles was found at 0.05 false discovery rate in a later analysis. Sequencing had likely introduced a cluster of highly shared sequence variants as an artifact.

The CDR3 contains 11 residues. V was trimmed by 10 bases and J by 6 bases, leaving 12 bases between them. Germline CDR1 reads MNHNY; CDR2 reads SVGAGI (reference sequence). With 60 Vbeta and 13 Jbeta primers, the PCR was carried out. Produced via immunoSEQ multiplex PCR; TCRdb's table is partial and in-frame only. The sample lists some 200,000 clones, roughly 77% occurring once. The specimen sequenced was PBMCs. The genes are TRBV6-6 and TRBJ1-2; D unresolved. This clonotype was obtained from a male donor in good health and CMV-seropositive. CDR3 sequence: CATGDWDGYTF. The DNA of the CDR3 is TGTGCCACAGGTGATTGGGATGGCTACACCTTC.